The entry below gives a single T cell receptor beta chain sequence along with its context. The source of the sample is a study of blood T cell repertoires in COVID-19. In the study overall: Donors in the United States, Italy and Spain gave samples during acute or convalescent COVID-19. From T cells, B-cell-depleted T cells, or PBMCs came the material, which was cDNA or gDNA.

Per the original data handling: Estimates of nucleated cell counts were drawn from the amplification of reference gene primers. Clones were read by immunoSEQ multiplex PCR, and TCRdb kept only the in-frame ones, dropping some. V, J and clone size are those of that table, while D and trimming were read from the DNA. Of some 57,000 clones listed, 89% are singletons. CDR1 and CDR2 (germline): LGHDT, YNNKEL (reference sequence). Trimming shortened V by 4 bases and J by 5 bases, and 17 bases separated the two germline ends. The CDR3 covers 15 residues. This sequence joins TRBV3-1 (or the pseudogene TRBV3-2) and TRBJ1-2, with D perhaps TRBD1 (6 bases). The TCR comes from a man aged 55 to 70 with acute or convalescent COVID-19. The material sequenced was peripheral blood. The CDR3 DNA follows: TGTGCCAGCAGCCCGCGAGACGGGACACCGTATGGCTACACCTTC. It translates to CASSPRDGTPYGYTF.